This T cell receptor (beta chain) was recorded in a study of blood T cell repertoires in COVID-19. Study context: Sites across the United States, Italy and Spain contributed samples from acute and convalescent COVID-19.

CDR3 length equals 15 residues. Germline CDR1 is SEHNR and CDR2 is FQNEAQ (reference sequence). The V and J ends lost 6 bases and 5 bases, in that order; junction bases with no gene match: 8. Here immunoSEQ multiplex PCR was the method, and the copy in TCRdb shows in-frame clones only, minus some. The top ten clones hold about 10% of a sample with about 160,000 clones, roughly 84% of them seen once. This clone was seen more than once but under ten times. The receptor was derived from a woman of 80 years or more with active or convalescent COVID-19. Sequencing was done on a sample of peripheral blood. The gene calls are TRBV7-9 and TRBJ2-5; 11 bases align to TRBD1. The CDR3 loop is CASSSGTGGLETQYF. CDR3 sequence (DNA): TGTGCCAGCAGTTCCGGGACAGGGGGGTTGGAGACCCAGTACTTC.